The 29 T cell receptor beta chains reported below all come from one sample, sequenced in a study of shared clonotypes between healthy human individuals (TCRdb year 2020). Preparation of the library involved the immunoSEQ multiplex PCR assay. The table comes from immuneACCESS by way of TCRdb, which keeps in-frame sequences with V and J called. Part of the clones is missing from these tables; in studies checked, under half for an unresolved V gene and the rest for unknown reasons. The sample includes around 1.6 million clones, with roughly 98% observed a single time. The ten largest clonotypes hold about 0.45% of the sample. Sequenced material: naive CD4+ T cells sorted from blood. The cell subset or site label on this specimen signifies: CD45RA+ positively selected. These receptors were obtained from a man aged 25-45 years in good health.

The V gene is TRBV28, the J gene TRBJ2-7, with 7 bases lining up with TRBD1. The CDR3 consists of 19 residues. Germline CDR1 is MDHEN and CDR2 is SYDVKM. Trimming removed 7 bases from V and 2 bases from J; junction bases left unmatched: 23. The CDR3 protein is CASIPAGAALTGIAYEQYF. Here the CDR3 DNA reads TGTGCCAGCATCCCCGCCGGGGCTGCACTGACAGGGATAGCCTACGAGCAGTACTTC.

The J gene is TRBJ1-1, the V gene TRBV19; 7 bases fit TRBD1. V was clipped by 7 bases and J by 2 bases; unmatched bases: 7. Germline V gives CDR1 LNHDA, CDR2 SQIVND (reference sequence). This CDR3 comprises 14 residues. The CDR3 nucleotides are TGTGCCAGTACCCTCGGACAGGCTAACACTGAAGCTTTCTTT. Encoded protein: CASTLGQANTEAFF.

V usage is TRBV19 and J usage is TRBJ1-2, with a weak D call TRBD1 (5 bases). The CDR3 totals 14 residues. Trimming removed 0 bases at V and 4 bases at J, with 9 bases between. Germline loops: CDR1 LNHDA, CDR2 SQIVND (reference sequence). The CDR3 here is CASSIDQGVYGYTF. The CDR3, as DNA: TGTGCCAGTAGTATAGATCAAGGGGTCTATGGCTACACCTTC.

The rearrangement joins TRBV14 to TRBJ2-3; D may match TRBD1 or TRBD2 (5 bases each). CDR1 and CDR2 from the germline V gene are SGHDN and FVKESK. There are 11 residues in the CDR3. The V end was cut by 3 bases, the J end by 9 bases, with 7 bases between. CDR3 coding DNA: TGTGCCAGCAGCCAGGGGGTCACGCAGTATTTT. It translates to CASSQGVTQYF.

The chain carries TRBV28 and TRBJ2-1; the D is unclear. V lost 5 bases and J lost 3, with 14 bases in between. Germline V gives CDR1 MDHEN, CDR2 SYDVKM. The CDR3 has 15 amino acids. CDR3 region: CASSPPVGDYNEQFF. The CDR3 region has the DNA TGTGCCAGCAGTCCCCCAGTTGGTGACTACAATGAGCAGTTCTTC.

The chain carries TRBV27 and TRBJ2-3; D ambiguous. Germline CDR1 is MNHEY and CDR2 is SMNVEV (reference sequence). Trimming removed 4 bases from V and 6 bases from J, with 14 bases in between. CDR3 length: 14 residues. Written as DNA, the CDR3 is TGTGCCAGCAGTTCCCGGGCCACGAGTGATACGCAGTATTTT. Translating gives CASSSRATSDTQYF.

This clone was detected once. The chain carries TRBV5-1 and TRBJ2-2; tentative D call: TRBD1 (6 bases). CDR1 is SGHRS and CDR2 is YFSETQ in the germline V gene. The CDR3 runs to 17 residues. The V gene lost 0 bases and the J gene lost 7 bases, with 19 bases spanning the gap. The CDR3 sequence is CASSLGVGRGRLGELFF. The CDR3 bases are TGCGCCAGCAGCTTGGGCGTCGGCAGGGGCCGACTCGGGGAGCTGTTTTTT. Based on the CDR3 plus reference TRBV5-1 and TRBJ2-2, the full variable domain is KAGVTQTPRYLIKTRGQQVTLSCSPISGHRSVSWYQQTPGQGLQFLFEYFSETQRNKGNFPGRFSGRQFSNSRSEMNVSTLELGDSALYLCASSLGVGRGRLGELFFGEGSRLTVL.

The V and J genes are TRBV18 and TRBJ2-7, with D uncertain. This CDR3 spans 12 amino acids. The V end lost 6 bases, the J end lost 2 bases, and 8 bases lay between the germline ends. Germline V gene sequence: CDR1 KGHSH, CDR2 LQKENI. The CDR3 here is CASSGRTYEQYF. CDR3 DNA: TGTGCCAGCTCTGGCAGAACCTACGAGCAGTACTTC.

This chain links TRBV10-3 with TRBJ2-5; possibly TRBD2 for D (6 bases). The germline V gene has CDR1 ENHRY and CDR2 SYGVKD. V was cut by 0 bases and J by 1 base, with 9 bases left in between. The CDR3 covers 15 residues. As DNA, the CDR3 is TGTGCCATCAGTGAGTCCGGTAGCGGCCAAGAGACCCAGTACTTC. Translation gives CAISESGSGQETQYF.

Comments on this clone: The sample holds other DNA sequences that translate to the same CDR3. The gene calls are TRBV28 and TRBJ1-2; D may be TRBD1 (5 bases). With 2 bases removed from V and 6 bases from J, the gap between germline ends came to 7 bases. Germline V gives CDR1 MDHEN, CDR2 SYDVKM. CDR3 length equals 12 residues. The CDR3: CASSLQGHGYTF. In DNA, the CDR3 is TGTGCCAGCAGTTTACAGGGTCATGGCTACACCTTC.

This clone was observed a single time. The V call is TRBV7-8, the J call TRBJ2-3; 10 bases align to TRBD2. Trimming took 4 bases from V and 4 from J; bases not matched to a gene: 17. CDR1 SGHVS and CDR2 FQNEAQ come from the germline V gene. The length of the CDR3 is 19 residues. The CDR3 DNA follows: TGTGCCAGCAGCTACCAAATCAGCGGGAGGGTAAGGGCCGCAGATACGCAGTATTTT. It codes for CASSYQISGRVRAADTQYF.

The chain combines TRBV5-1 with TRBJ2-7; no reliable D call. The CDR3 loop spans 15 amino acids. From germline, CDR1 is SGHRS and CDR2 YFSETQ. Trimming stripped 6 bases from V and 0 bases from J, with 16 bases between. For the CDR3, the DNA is TGCGCCAGCAACCCACTCGGAAGAGGCTCCTACGAGCAGTACTTC. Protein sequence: CASNPLGRGSYEQYF.

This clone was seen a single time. CDR3 DNA sequence: TGTGCCAGCAGCTTTGCCGTCGATGAAAAACTGTTTTTT. Translating gives CASSFAVDEKLFF. The chain joins TRBV7-2 to TRBJ1-4; D remains ambiguous. Trimming removed 3 bases from V and 6 bases from J, with 8 bases in between. Germline-derived CDR1 and CDR2 are SGHTA and FQGNSA. The length of the CDR3 is 13 residues.

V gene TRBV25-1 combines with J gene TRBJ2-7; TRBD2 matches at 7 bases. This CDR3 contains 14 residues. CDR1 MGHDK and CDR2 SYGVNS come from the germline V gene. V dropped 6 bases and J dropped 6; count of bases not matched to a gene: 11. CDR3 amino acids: CASRRSGTGGEQYF. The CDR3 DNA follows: TGTGCCAGCAGGAGGAGCGGGACCGGGGGCGAGCAGTACTTC.

CDR3 amino acids: CASSTGLVHRETQYF. The CDR3 nucleotides are TGTGCCAGCAGCACGGGACTAGTTCATCGAGAGACCCAGTACTTC. The genes are TRBV14 and TRBJ2-5, with TRBD2 matching 8 bases. Germline V gene data show CDR1 as SGHDN and CDR2 as FVKESK. CDR3 length: 15 amino acids. V shed 5 bases and J 4 bases; nucleotides not matched to a gene: 9.

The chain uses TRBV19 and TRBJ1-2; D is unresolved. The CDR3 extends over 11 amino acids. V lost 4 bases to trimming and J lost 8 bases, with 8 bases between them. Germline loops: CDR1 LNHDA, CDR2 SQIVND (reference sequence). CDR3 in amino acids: CASSTGLGYTF. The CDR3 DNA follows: TGTGCCAGTAGTACCGGGTTAGGCTACACCTTC.

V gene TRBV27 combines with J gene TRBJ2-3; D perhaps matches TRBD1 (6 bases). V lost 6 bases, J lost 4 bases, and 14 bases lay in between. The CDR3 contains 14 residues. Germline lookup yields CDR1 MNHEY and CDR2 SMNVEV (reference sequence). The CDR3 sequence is CASSRTGIPDTQYF. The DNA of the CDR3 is TGTGCCAGCAGCCGAACAGGGATCCCAGATACGCAGTATTTT.

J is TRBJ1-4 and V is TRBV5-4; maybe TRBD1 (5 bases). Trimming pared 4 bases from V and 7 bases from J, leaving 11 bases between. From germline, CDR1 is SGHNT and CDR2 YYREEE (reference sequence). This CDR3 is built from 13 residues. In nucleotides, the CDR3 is TGTGCCAGCAGCGGCAGGGAGAGTGAAAAACTGTTTTTT. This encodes CASSGRESEKLFF.

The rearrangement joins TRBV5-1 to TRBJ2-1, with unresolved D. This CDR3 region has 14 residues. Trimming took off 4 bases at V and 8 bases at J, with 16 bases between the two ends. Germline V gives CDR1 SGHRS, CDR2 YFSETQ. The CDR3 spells CASSPAPRVDEQFF. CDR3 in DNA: TGCGCCAGCAGCCCGGCTCCTAGGGTCGATGAGCAGTTCTTC.

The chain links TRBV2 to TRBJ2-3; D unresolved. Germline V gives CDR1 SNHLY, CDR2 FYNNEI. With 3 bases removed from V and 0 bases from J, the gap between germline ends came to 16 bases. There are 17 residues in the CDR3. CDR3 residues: CASSDLSVSPSTDTQYF. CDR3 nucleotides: TGTGCCAGCAGTGACTTGAGTGTTTCCCCAAGCACAGATACGCAGTATTTT.

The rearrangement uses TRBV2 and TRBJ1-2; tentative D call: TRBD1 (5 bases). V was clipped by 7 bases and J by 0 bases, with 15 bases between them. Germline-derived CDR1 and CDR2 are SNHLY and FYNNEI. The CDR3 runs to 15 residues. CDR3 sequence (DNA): TGTGCCAGCATTGTTGAACAGGAACCTAACTATGGCTACACCTTC. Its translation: CASIVEQEPNYGYTF.

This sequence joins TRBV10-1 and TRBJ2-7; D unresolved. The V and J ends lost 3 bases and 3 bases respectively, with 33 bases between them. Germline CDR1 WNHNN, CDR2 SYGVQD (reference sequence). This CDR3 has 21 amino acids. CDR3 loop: CASSDAGPPQLLILWDYEQYF. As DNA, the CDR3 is TGCGCCAGCAGTGATGCCGGGCCACCCCAACTCCTGATCTTATGGGACTACGAGCAGTACTTC.

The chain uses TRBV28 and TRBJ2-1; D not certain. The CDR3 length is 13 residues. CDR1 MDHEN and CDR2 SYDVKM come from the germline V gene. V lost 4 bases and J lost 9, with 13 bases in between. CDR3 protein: CASSSPRSVEQFF. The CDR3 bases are TGTGCCAGCAGTTCCCCTCGATCGGTTGAGCAGTTCTTC. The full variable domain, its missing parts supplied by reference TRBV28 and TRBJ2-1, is DVKVTQSSRYLVKRTGEKVFLECVQDMDHENMFWYRQDPGLGLRLIYFSYDVKMKEKGDIPEGYSVSREKKERFSLILESASTNQTSMYLCASSSPRSVEQFFGPGTRLTVL.

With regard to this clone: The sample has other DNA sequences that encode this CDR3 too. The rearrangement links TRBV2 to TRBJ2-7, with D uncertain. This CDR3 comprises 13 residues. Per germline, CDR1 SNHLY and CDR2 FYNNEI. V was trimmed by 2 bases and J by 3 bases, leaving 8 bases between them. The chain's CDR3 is CASSERQYYEQYF. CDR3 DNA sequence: TGTGCCAGCAGTGAACGGCAGTACTACGAGCAGTACTTC.

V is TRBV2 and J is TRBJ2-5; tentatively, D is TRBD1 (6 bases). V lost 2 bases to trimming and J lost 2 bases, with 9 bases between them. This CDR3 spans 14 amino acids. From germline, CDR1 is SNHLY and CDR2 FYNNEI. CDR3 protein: CASSEPTGQETQYF. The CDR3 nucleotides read TGTGCCAGCAGTGAACCGACAGGTCAAGAGACCCAGTACTTC. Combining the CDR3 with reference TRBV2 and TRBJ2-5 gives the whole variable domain EPEVTQTPSHQVTQMGQEVILRCVPISNHLYFYWYRQILGQKVEFLVSFYNNEISEKSEIFDDQFSVERPDGSNFTLKIRSTKLEDSAMYFCASSEPTGQETQYFGPGTRLLVL.

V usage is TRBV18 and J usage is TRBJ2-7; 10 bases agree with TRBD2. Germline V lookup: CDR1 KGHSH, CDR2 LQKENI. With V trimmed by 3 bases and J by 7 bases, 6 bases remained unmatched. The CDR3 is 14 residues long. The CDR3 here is CASSPLAGAGEQYF. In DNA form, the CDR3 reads TGTGCCAGCTCACCTCTAGCGGGAGCTGGTGAGCAGTACTTC.

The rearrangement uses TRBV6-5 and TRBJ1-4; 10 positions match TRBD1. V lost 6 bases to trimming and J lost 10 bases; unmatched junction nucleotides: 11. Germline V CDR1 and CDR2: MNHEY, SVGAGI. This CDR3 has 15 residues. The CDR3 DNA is TGTGCCAGCAGCTTCGAGACAGGGGGCGGGGGAAAACTGTTTTTT. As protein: CASSFETGGGGKLFF.

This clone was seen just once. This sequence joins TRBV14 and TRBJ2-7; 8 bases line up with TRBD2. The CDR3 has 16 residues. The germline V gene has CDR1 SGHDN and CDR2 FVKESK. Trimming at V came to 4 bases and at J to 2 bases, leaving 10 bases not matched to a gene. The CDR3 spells CASSPGSGRGAYEQYF. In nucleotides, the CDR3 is TGTGCCAGCAGCCCGGGCAGCGGGAGAGGGGCCTACGAGCAGTACTTC.

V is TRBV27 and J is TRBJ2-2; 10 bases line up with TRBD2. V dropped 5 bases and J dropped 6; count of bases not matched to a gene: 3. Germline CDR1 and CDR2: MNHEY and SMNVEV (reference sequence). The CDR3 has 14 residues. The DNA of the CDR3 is TGTGCCAGCAGTATTCTAGCGGGAGCCGGGGAGCTGTTTTTT. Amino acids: CASSILAGAGELFF.